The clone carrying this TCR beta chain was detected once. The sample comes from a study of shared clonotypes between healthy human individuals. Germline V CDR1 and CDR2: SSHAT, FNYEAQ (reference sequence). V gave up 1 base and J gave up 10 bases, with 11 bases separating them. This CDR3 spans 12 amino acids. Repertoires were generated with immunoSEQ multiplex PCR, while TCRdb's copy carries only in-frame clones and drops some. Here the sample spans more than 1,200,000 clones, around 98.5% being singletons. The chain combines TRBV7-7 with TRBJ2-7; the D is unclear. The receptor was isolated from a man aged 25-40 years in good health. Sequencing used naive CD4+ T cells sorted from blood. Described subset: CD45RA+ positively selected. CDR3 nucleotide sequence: TGTGCCAGCAGCTTAGACCTGTTCAATCAGTACTTC. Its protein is CASSLDLFNQYF. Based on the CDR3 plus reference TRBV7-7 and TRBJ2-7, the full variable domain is GAGVSQSPRYKVTKRGQDVTLRCDPISSHATLYWYQQALGQGPEFLTYFNYEAQPDKSGLPSDRFSAERPEGSISTLTIQRTEQRDSAMYRCASSLDLFNQYFGPGTRLTVT.